This T cell receptor (beta chain) was identified in a study of CD8 T cells in ankylosing spondylitis. CDR3 size: 14 residues. The V segment lost 8 bases and the J segment 5 bases; nucleotides outside the gene matches: 12. As the method for making TCR beta libraries, quantitative 5'-RACE with molecular barcodes was used. MiXCR, applied by TCRdb to the 5' RACE reads, yields one record per CDR3 protein. The repertoire consists of some 150,000 distinct CDR3 sequences, with approximately 48% occurring once and the leading ten covering roughly 15%. Broader study findings: From matched ankylosing spondylitis synovial fluid, disease-linked clones were reportedly recovered at significantly enriched levels. It appeared that ankylosing spondylitis blood was characterized by a TCR beta motif of seven or eight highly homologous variants. Reactive arthritis synovial fluid and blood previously showed some of these motif variants.

The table lists this clonotype with many counts. Its antigen is unidentified. The sequence came from a male donor with ankylosing spondylitis. The sample comprised synovial fluid, either unsorted or a sorted T cell fraction (not recorded which). This rearrangement joins TRBV12-3 or TRBV12-4 to TRBJ2-7, with 7 bases identical to TRBD1. Written as DNA, the CDR3 is TGTGCCAGCGGAGACAGGGTTAGGTTAGACGAGCAGTACTTC. Its protein product is CASGDRVRLDEQYF.